This TCR beta chain was found in a study of beta chain features in type 1 diabetes. Study observations and caveats: Whether TCRB rearrangement is influenced by HLA type went unresolved here. For type 1 diabetes patients, VDJ junctions showed fewer insertions and more deletions.

One heparinised draw, averaging around 120 mL, was taken per donor. A sort by CD45RO/CCR7/CD25/CD127/CD95/CD27 yielded CD4+ naive, central memory, regulatory and stem cell-like memory cells. There are 14 residues in the CDR3. The trim removed 5 bases at V and 5 bases at J, leaving 7 bases unmatched. CDR1 is SGHTA, CDR2 FQGTGA, per germline. Concerning this clone itself: The target antigen is unknown.

The study reverse transcribed the entire isolated RNA, so it sequenced expressed TCRB transcripts. Sequenced by immunoSEQ multiplex PCR; TCRdb stores in-frame clones only, minus some. The profile shows hundreds of thousands of clones, around a sixth of them singletons. The sample taken for sequencing was naive CD4+ T cells from blood. The J gene is TRBJ2-7, the V gene TRBV7-3, with 9 bases aligning to TRBD1. The clonotype was recovered from a man younger than 30 in good health. This CDR3 is CASSLQGAIHEQYF. The CDR3 region has the DNA TGTGCCAGCAGCCTACAGGGGGCAATCCACGAGCAGTACTTC.